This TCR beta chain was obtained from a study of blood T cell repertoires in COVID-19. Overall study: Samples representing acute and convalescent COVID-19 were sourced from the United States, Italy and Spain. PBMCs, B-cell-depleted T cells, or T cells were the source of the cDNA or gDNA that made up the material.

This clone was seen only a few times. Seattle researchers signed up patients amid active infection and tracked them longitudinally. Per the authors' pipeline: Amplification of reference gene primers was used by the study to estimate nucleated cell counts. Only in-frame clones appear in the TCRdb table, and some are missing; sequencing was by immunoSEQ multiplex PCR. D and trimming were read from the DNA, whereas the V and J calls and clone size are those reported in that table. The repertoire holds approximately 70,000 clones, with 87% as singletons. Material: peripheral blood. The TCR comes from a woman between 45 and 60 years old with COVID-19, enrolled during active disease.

The CDR3 here is CASSLGHTGTQYF. In DNA, the CDR3 is TGTGCCAGCAGCTTGGGACACACCGGGACCCAGTACTTC. The chain employs TRBV7-3 and TRBJ2-5, with D perhaps TRBD1 (6 bases). Germline loops: CDR1 SGHTA, CDR2 FQGTGA. Trimming shortened V by 3 bases and J by 7 bases, and 12 bases separated the two germline ends. CDR3 length: 13 residues.